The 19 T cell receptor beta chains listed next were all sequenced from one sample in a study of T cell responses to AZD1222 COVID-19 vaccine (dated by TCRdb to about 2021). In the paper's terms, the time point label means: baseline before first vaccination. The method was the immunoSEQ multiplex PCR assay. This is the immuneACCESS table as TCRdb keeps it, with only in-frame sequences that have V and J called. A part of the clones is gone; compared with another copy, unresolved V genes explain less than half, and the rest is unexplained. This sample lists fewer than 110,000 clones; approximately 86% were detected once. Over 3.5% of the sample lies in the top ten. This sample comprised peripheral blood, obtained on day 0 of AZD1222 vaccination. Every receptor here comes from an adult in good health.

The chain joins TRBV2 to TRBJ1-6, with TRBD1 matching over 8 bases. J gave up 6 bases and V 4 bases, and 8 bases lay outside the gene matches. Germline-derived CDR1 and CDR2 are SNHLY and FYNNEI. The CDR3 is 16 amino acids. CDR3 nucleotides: TGTGCCAGCAGTGGCCCCGGGACAGGTATTAATTCACCCCTCCACTTT. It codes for CASSGPGTGINSPLHF.

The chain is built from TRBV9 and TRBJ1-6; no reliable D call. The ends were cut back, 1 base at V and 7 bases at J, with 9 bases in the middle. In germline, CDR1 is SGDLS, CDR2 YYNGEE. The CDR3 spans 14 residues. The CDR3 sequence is CASSVSGNNSPLHF. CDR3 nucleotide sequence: TGTGCCAGCAGCGTATCCGGGAACAATTCACCCCTCCACTTT.

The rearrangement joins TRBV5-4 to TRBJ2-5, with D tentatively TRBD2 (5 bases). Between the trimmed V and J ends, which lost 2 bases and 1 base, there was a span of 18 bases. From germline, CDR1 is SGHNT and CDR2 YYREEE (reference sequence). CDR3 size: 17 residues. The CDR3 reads CASSLFDRRSSQETQYF. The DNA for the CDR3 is TGTGCCAGCAGCTTATTTGATCGGAGGTCCAGCCAAGAGACCCAGTACTTC.

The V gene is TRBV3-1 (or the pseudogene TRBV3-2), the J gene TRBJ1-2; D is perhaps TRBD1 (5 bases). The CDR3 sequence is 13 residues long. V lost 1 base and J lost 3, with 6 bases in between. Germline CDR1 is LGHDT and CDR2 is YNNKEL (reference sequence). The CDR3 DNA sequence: TGTGCCAGCAGCCAAGGCAGGGACTATGGCTACACCTTC. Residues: CASSQGRDYGYTF.

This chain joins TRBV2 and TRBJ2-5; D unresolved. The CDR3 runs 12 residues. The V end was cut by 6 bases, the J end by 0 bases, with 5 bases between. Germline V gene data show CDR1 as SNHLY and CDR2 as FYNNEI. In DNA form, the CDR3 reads TGTGCCAGCAGATGGTACCAAGAGACCCAGTACTTC. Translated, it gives CASRWYQETQYF.

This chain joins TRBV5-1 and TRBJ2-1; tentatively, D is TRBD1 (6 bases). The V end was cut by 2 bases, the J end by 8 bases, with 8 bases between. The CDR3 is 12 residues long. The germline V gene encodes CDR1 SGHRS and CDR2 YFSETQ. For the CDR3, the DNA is TGCGCCAGCAGCTTCCCAGGGGATGAGCAGTTCTTC. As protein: CASSFPGDEQFF.

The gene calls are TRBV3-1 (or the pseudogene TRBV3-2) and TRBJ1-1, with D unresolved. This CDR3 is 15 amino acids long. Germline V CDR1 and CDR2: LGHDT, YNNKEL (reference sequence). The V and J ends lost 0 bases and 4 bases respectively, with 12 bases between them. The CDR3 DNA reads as TGTGCCAGCAGCCAAGATAGAACCTTAAGCACTGAAGCTTTCTTT. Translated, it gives CASSQDRTLSTEAFF.

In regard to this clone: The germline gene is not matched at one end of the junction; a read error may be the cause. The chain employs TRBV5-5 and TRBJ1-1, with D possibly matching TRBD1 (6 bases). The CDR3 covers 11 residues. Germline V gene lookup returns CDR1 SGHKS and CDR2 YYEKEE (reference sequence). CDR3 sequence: CASSPDQGHHF. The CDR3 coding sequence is TGTGCCAGCAGCCCGGATCAGGGGCACCACTTT.

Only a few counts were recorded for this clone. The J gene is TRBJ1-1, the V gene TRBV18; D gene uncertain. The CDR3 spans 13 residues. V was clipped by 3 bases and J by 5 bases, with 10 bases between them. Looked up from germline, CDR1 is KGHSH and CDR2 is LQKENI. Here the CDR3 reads CASSPGEGTEAFF. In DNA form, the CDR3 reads TGTGCCAGCTCACCCGGGGAGGGAACTGAAGCTTTCTTT.

The CDR3 sequence: CSVEDQAGGNEQFF. The CDR3 DNA reads TGCAGCGTTGAAGATCAGGCGGGGGGGAATGAGCAGTTCTTC. V and J are TRBV29-1 and TRBJ2-1, with 9 bases matching TRBD2. The J segment lost 7 bases and the V segment lost 0 bases, leaving 4 bases of the junction unmatched. Germline CDR1 is SQVTM and CDR2 is ANQGSEA. This CDR3 spans 14 amino acids.

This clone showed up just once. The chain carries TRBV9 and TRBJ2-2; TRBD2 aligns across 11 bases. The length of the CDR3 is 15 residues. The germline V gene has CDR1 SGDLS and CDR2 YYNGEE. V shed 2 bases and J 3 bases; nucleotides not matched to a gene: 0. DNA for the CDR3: TGTGCCAGCAGCGTTAGCGGGGGGGACACCGGGGAGCTGTTTTTT. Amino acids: CASSVSGGDTGELFF. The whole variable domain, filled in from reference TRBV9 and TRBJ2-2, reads DSGVTQTPKHLITATGQRVTLRCSPRSGDLSVYWYQQSLDQGLQFLIQYYNGEERAKGNILERFSAQQFPDLHSELNLSSLELGDSALYFCASSVSGGDTGELFFGEGSRLTVL.

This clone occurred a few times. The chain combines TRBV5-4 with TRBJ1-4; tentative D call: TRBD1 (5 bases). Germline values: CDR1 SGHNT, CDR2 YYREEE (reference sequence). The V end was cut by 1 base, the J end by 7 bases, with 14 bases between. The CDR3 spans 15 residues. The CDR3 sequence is CASSLTQGASEKLFF. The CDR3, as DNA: TGTGCCAGCAGCTTGACGCAGGGAGCGAGTGAAAAACTGTTTTTT.

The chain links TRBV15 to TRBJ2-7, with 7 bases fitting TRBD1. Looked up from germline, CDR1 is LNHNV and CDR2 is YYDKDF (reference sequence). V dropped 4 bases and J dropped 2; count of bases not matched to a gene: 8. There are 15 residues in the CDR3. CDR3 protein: CATSNPGTDAYEQYF. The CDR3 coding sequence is TGTGCCACCAGCAACCCCGGGACAGACGCCTACGAGCAGTACTTC.

This chain's CDR3 is CASSIFYTSGGAGDTQYF. The CDR3 DNA sequence: TGTGCCAGTAGTATTTTTTATACTAGCGGGGGGGCAGGGGATACGCAGTATTTT. The chain has TRBV19 and TRBJ2-3; 13 positions match TRBD2. The J segment lost 6 bases and the V segment lost 3 bases, leaving 12 bases of the junction unmatched. CDR3 length: 18 amino acids. The germline gives CDR1 LNHDA, CDR2 SQIVND (reference sequence).

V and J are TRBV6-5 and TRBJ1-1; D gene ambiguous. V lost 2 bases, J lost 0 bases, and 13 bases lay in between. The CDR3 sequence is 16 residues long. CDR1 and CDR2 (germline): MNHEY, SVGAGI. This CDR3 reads CASSYVGRRMNTEAFF. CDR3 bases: TGTGCCAGCAGTTACGTTGGGCGGCGGATGAACACTGAAGCTTTCTTT.

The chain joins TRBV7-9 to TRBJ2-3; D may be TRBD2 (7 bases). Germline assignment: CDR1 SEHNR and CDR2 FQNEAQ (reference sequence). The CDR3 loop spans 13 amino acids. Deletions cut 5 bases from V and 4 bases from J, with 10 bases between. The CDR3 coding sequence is TGTGCCAGCAGCCCGCGGGGGCCAGATACGCAGTATTTT. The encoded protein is CASSPRGPDTQYF.

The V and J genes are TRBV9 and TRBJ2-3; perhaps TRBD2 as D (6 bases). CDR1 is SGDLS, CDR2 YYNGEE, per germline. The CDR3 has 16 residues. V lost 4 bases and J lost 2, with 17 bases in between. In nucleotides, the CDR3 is TGTGCCAGCAGCCCTCTACCCGGGGGTTCCACAGATACGCAGTATTTT. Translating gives CASSPLPGGSTDTQYF.

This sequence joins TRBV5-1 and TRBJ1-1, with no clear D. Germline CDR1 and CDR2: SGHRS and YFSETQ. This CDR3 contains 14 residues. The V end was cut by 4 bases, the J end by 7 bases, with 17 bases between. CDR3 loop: CASSPEAGFGEAFF. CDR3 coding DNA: TGCGCCAGCAGCCCGGAGGCGGGCTTCGGTGAAGCTTTCTTT.

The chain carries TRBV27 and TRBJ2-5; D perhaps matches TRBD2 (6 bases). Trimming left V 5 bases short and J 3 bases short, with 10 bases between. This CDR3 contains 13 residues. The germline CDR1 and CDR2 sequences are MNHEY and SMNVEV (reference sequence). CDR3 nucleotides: TGTGCCAGCAGTACTCAGCGGGAAGAGACCCAGTACTTC. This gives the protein CASSTQREETQYF.